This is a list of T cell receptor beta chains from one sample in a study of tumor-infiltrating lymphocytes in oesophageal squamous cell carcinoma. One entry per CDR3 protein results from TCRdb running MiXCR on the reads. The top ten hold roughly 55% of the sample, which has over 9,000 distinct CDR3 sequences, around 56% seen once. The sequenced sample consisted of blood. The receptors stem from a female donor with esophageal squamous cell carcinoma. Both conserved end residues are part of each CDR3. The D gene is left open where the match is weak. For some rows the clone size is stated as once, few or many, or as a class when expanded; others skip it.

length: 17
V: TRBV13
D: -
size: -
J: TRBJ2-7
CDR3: CASSLGRLDLSSYEQYF
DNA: TGTGCCAGCAGCTTAGGCCGACTAGACTTGAGCTCCTACGAGCAGTACTTC

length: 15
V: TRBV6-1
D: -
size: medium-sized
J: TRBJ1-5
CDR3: CASNPAGDSNQPQHF
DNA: TGTGCCAGCAACCCCGCAGGGGATAGCAATCAGCCCCAGCATTTT

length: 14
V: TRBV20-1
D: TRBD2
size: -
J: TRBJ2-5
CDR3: CSAPPGGPQETQYF
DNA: TGCAGTGCTCCACCGGGAGGGCCTCAAGAGACCCAGTACTTC

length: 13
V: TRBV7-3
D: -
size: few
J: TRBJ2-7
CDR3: CASSSGPTYEQYF
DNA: TGTGCCAGCAGCTCGGGACCAACCTACGAGCAGTACTTC

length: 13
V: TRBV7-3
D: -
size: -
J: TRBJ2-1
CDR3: CASSESQYNEQFF
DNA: TGTGCCAGCAGCGAAAGTCAGTACAATGAGCAGTTCTTC

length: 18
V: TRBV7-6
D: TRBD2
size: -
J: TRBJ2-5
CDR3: CASSLGRTSGTSTDTQYF
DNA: TGTGCCAGCAGCTTAGGGAGGACTAGCGGGACTAGCACAGATACGCAGTACTTC

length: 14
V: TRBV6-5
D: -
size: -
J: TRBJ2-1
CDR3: CASSYGGVGNEQFF
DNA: TGTGCCAGCAGTTACGGGGGAGTTGGGAATGAGCAGTTCTTC

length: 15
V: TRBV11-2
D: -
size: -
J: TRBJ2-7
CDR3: CASSLEPQGLYEQYF
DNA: TGTGCCAGCAGCTTAGAACCACAGGGCCTCTACGAGCAGTACTTC

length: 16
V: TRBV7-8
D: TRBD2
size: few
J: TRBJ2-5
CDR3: CASSSPGLAGRETQYF
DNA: TGTGCCAGCAGCTCGCCGGGACTAGCGGGGAGGGAGACCCAGTACTTC

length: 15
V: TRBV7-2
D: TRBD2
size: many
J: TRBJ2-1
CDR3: CASSVTSGVNNEQFF
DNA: TGTGCCAGCAGCGTCACTAGCGGGGTTAACAATGAGCAGTTCTTC

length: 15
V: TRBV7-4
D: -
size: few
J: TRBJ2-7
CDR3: CASSLIGVSSYEQYF
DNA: TGTGCCAGCAGCTTAATCGGGGTGAGCTCCTACGAGCAGTACTTC

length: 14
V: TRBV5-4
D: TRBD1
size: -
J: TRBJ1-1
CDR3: CASSFDRGLAGAFF
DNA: TGTGCCAGCAGCTTCGACAGGGGGCTTGCTGGAGCTTTCTTT

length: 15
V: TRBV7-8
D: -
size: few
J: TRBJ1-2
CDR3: CASSPADTVSYGYTF
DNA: TGTGCCAGCAGCCCAGCAGATACAGTGAGCTATGGCTACACCTTC

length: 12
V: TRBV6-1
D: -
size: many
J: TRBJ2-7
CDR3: CASSGRGYEQYF
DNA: TGTGCCAGCAGTGGGAGGGGCTACGAGCAGTACTTC

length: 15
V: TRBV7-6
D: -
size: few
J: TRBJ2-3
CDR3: CASTLLWGAGDTQYF
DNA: TGTGCCAGCACCCTCCTGTGGGGGGCTGGGGATACGCAGTATTTT

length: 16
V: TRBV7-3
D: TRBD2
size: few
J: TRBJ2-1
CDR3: CASSPHQRGAYNEQFF
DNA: TGTGCCAGCAGCCCCCATCAGCGGGGAGCCTACAATGAGCAGTTCTTC

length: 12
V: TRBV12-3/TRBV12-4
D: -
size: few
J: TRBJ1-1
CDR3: CASSFKSFVAFF
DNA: TGTGCCAGCAGTTTTAAGTCCTTTGTTGCTTTCTTT

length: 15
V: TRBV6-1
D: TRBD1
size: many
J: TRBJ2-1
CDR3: CASRPGQGPYNEQFF
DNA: TGTGCCAGCAGGCCGGGACAGGGCCCTTACAATGAGCAGTTCTTC

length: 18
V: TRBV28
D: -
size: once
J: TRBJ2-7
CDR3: CASSQGLGAGERSYEQYF
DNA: TGTGCCAGCAGTCAGGGGCTGGGGGCGGGAGAAAGATCCTACGAGCAGTACTTC

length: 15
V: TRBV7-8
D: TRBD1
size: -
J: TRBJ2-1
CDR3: CASHESGGAYNEQFF
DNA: TGTGCCAGTCATGAATCAGGGGGCGCCTACAATGAGCAGTTCTTC

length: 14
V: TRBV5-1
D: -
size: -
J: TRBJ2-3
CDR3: CASSPGASTDTQYF
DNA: TGCGCCAGCAGCCCAGGGGCCAGCACAGATACGCAGTATTTT

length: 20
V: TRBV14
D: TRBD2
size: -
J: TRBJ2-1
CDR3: CASSPFSLAGGPRSYNEQFF
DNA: TGTGCCAGCAGCCCCTTCTCACTAGCGGGAGGGCCCCGATCCTACAATGAGCAGTTCTTC

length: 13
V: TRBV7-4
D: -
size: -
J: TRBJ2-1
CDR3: CASQSGSYNEQFF
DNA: TGTGCCAGCCAGAGCGGGTCCTACAATGAGCAGTTCTTC

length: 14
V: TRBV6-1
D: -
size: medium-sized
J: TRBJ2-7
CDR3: CASSPDRKAYEQYF
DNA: TGTGCCAGCAGTCCCGACAGGAAGGCCTACGAGCAGTACTTC

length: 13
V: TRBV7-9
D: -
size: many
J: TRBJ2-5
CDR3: CASSPRAGETQYF
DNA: TGTGCCAGCAGCCCGAGGGCGGGGGAGACCCAGTACTTC

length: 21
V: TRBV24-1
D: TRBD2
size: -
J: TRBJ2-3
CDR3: CATSDPRTGVGLAGSTDTQYF
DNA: TGTGCCACCAGTGATCCCCGGACAGGGGTGGGACTAGCGGGGAGCACAGATACGCAGTATTTT

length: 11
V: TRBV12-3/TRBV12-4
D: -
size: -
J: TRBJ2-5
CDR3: CASSTQETQYF
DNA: TGTGCCAGCAGTACCCAAGAGACCCAGTACTTC

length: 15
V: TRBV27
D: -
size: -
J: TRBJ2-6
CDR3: CASSRTGSGANVLTF
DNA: TGTGCCAGCAGTCGCACAGGCTCTGGGGCCAACGTCCTGACTTTC

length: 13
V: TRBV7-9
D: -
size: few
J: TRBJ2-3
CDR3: CASSFNGGDTQYF
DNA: TGTGCCAGCAGCTTTAACGGTGGGGATACGCAGTATTTT

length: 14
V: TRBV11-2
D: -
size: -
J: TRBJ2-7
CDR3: CASSLVRGSYEQYF
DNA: TGTGCCAGCAGCTTGGTCCGGGGGTCCTACGAGCAGTACTTC

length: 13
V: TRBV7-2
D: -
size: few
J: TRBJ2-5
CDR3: CASSLVWTETQYF
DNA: TGTGCCAGCAGCTTAGTTTGGACGGAGACCCAGTACTTC

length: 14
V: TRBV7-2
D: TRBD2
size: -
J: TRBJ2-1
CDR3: CASSLLAGVGEQFF
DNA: TGTGCCAGCAGCTTACTAGCGGGAGTGGGTGAGCAGTTCTTC

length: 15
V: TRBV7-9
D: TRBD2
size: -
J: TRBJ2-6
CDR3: CASSATSAGANVLTF
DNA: TGTGCCAGCAGCGCGACTAGCGCCGGGGCCAACGTCCTGACTTTC

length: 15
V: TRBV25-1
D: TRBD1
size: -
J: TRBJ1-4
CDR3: CASSRGGSTNEKLFF
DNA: TGTGCCAGCAGCAGGGGGGGATCAACTAATGAAAAACTGTTTTTT

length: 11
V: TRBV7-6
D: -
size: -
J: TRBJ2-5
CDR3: CASSEGETQYF
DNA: TGTGCCAGCAGCGAAGGAGAGACCCAGTACTTC

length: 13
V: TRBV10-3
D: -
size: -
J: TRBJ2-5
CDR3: CAISGMEQETQYF
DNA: TGTGCCATCAGTGGAATGGAACAAGAGACCCAGTACTTC

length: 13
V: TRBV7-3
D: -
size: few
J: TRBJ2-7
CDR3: CASSPRRGYEQYF
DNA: TGTGCCAGCAGCCCTCGGAGGGGCTACGAGCAGTACTTC

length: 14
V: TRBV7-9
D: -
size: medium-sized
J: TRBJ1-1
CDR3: CASSRPPGDTEAFF
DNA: TGTGCCAGCAGCCGCCCCCCGGGCGACACTGAAGCTTTCTTT

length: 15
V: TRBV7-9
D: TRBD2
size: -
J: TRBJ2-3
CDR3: CASSRLAQKGDTQYF
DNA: TGTGCCAGCAGCCGACTAGCTCAGAAAGGTGATACGCAGTATTTT

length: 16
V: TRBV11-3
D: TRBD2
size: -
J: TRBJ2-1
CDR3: CASSHSGPSSYNEQFF
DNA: TGTGCCAGCAGCCATAGCGGGCCTAGCTCCTACAATGAGCAGTTCTTC

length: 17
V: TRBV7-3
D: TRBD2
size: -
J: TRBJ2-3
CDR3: CASSLQRLAGGPDTQYF
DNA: TGTGCCAGCAGCTTACAGCGACTAGCGGGGGGGCCAGATACGCAGTATTTT

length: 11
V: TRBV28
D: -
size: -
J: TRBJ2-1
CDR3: CASVRYNEQFF
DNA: TGTGCCAGCGTTCGGTACAATGAGCAGTTCTTC

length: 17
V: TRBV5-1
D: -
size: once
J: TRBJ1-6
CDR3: CASSGDSLGWADSPLHF
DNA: TGCGCCAGCAGCGGGGACTCATTGGGGTGGGCCGATTCACCCCTCCACTTT

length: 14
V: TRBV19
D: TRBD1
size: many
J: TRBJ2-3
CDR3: CASRTGTSTDTQYF
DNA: TGTGCCAGCCGGACAGGTACTAGCACAGATACGCAGTATTTT

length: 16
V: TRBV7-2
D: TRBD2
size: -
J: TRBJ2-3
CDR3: CASSLVTGRGTDTQYF
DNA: TGTGCCAGCAGCTTAGTTACCGGGAGGGGCACAGATACGCAGTATTTT

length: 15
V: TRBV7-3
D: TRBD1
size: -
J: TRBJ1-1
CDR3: CASSLEGQGGTEAFF
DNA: TGTGCCAGCAGCTTAGAGGGACAGGGAGGCACTGAAGCTTTCTTT

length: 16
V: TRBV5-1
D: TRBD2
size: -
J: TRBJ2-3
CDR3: CASSSPTSGSSDTQYF
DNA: TGCGCCAGCAGCTCACCCACTAGCGGGAGCTCAGATACGCAGTATTTT

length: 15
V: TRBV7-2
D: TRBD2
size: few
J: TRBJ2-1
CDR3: CASSLLSGGWDEQFF
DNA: TGTGCCAGCAGCTTACTTAGCGGGGGTTGGGATGAGCAGTTCTTC

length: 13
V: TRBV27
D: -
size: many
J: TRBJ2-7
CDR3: CASSLTGPYEQYF
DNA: TGTGCCAGCAGTTTAACCGGACCCTACGAGCAGTACTTC

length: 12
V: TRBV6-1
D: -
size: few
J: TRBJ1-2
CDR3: CASGGGYYGYTF
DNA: TGTGCCAGCGGTGGGGGTTACTATGGCTACACCTTC

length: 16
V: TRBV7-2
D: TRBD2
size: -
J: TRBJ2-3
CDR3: CASSPTSGANTDTQYF
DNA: TGTGCCAGCAGCCCGACTAGCGGGGCAAACACAGATACGCAGTATTTT

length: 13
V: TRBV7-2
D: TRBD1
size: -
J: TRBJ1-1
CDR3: CASRRTGGTEAFF
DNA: TGTGCCAGCAGACGGACAGGGGGGACTGAAGCTTTCTTT

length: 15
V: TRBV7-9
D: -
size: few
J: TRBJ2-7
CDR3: CASSLDSERSYEQYF
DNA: TGTGCCAGCAGCTTAGACAGCGAGAGGTCCTACGAGCAGTACTTC

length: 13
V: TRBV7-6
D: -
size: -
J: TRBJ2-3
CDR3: CASSLSHTDTQYF
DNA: TGTGCCAGCAGCTTATCGCACACAGATACGCAGTATTTT

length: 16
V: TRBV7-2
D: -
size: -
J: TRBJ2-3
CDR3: CASSFSSGFSTDTQYF
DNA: TGTGCCAGCAGCTTTTCGAGCGGGTTTAGCACAGATACGCAGTATTTT

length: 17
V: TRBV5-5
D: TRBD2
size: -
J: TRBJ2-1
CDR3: CASSLNSGGALYNEQFF
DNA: TGTGCCAGCAGCTTGAATAGCGGGGGGGCCCTATACAATGAGCAGTTCTTC

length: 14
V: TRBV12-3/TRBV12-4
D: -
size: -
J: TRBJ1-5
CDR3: CASSLGGFNQPQHF
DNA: TGTGCCAGCAGTTTAGGGGGCTTCAATCAGCCCCAGCATTTT

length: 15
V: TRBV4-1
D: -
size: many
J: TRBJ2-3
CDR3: CASSQAETGTDTQYF
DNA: TGCGCCAGCAGCCAAGCTGAGACAGGCACAGATACGCAGTATTTT

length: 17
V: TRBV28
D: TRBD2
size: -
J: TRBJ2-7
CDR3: CASSLWASGDGTDTQYF
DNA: TGTGCCAGCAGTTTATGGGCTAGCGGGGATGGCACAGATACGCAGTACTTC

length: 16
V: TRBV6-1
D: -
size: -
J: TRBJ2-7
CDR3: CASSEAGGLGYNEQYF
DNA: TGTGCCAGCAGTGAAGCGGGGGGTTTGGGGTACAATGAGCAGTACTTC